Following are 11 T cell receptor beta chains from one sample sequenced in a study of cytotoxic CD8 clonotypes in ibrutinib-treated CLL. Clones were sequenced by immunoSEQ multiplex PCR, and TCRdb holds only the in-frame ones, with some missing. This sample yields around 130,000 clones, of which around four fifths are seen a single time; approximately 3.5% belongs to the top ten. The sequenced sample was PBMCs, obtained after 24 months of ibrutinib treatment. The receptors derive from a human donor with chronic lymphocytic leukemia.

The count of this clone is one. V is TRBV6-5 and J is TRBJ2-3; perhaps TRBD1 as D (6 bases). CDR1 and CDR2 (germline): MNHEY, SVGAGI. The CDR3 has 14 residues. The germline V and J ends were trimmed by 7 bases and 0 bases, with 11 bases remaining between them. CDR3 amino acids: CASTRDTSTDTQYF. As DNA, the CDR3 is TGTGCCAGCACCCGGGACACAAGCACAGATACGCAGTATTTT.

The V call is TRBV5-4, the J call TRBJ1-2, with TRBD1 as a possible D gene (5 bases). With 2 bases removed from V and 7 bases from J, the gap between germline ends came to 15 bases. Per germline, CDR1 SGHNT and CDR2 YYREEE (reference sequence). This CDR3 has 14 residues. The CDR3 region has the DNA TGTGCCAGCAGCTTAGTTGGGGGTAAAGGTGGCTACACCTTC. It encodes CASSLVGGKGGYTF. Variable domain in full (rest from reference TRBV5-4 and TRBJ1-2): ETGVTQSPTHLIKTRGQQVTLRCSSQSGHNTVSWYQQALGQGPQFIFQYYREEENGRGNFPPRFSGLQFPNYSSELNVNALELDDSALYLCASSLVGGKGGYTFGSGTRLTVV.

This chain links TRBV11-2 with TRBJ2-1, with 10 bases fitting TRBD1. With 4 bases clipped from V and 9 bases from J, the junction kept 9 bases outside the gene matches. CDR3 length: 15 amino acids. Germline assignment: CDR1 SGHAT and CDR2 FQNNGV. In DNA, the CDR3 is TGTGCCAGCAGCTCGACAGGGGGCTGGGGAAGTGAGCAGTTCTTC. Residues: CASSSTGGWGSEQFF.

J is TRBJ1-2 and V is TRBV28, with D unclear. V shed 5 bases and J shed 7 bases, with 8 bases lying between them. CDR3 size: 11 residues. Germline CDR1 is MDHEN and CDR2 is SYDVKM. Written as DNA, the CDR3 is TGTGCCAGCAGTAGTACAAGTGGCTACACCTTC. This sequence encodes CASSSTSGYTF.

This chain links TRBV14 with TRBJ2-3, with D tentatively TRBD2 (6 bases). Trimming cost V 0 bases and J 4 bases, with 11 bases left between them. The CDR3 length is 15 residues. Per germline, CDR1 SGHDN and CDR2 FVKESK. The CDR3, as DNA: TGTGCCAGCAGCCAAGATCCGGGGGTTGCAGATACGCAGTATTTT. It codes for CASSQDPGVADTQYF.

The chain joins TRBV5-6 to TRBJ2-6; maybe TRBD1 (6 bases). The CDR3 covers 18 residues. With 2 bases removed from V and 0 bases from J, the gap between germline ends came to 15 bases. Germline V gene data show CDR1 as SGHDT and CDR2 as YYEEEE. CDR3 bases: TGTGCCAGCAGCTTTCCGGACAGAGCTGTCTCTGGGGCCAACGTCCTGACTTTC. Translating gives CASSFPDRAVSGANVLTF.

The J gene is TRBJ2-7, the V gene TRBV11-2; TRBD2 might be the D (6 bases). The CDR3 has 15 residues. The germline gives CDR1 SGHAT, CDR2 FQNNGV. The ends were cut back, 5 bases at V and 2 bases at J, with 16 bases in the middle. The CDR3 nucleotides are TGTGCCAGCAGCCCTTCCGGGGGTTCCACCTACGAGCAGTACTTC. Protein sequence: CASSPSGGSTYEQYF. Supplemented by reference TRBV11-2 and TRBJ2-7, the full variable domain reads EAGVAQSPRYKIIEKRQSVAFWCNPISGHATLYWYQQILGQGPKLLIQFQNNGVVDDSQLPKDRFSAERLKGVDSTLKIQPAKLEDSAVYLCASSPSGGSTYEQYFGPGTRLTVT.

This clone has only a few counts. The chain recombines TRBV6-5 with TRBJ1-4; 9 bases are a match to TRBD1. V lost 10 bases and J lost 5; bases outside the gene matches: 2. CDR1 and CDR2 (germline): MNHEY, SVGAGI. The CDR3 has 12 residues. CDR3 DNA: TGTGCCACTGGACAGGGGAATGAAAAACTGTTTTTT. As protein: CATGQGNEKLFF.

This chain links TRBV7-9 with TRBJ2-2, with TRBD2 identical over 13 bases. Trimming cost V 6 bases and J 2 bases; bases outside gene matches: 6. This CDR3 has 17 residues. Per germline, CDR1 SEHNR and CDR2 FQNEAQ (reference sequence). The chain's CDR3 is CASRGTSGDGNTGELFF. CDR3 nucleotides: TGTGCCAGCAGAGGGACTAGCGGGGACGGAAACACCGGGGAGCTGTTTTTT. The whole variable domain, remainder taken from reference TRBV7-9 and TRBJ2-2, is DTGVSQNPRHKITKRGQNVTFRCDPISEHNRLYWYRQTLGQGPEFLTYFQNEAQLEKSRLLSDRFSAERPKGSFSTLEIQRTEQGDSAMYLCASRGTSGDGNTGELFFGEGSRLTVL.

This clone was counted once. The chain links TRBV5-1 to TRBJ2-7; D ambiguous. Germline CDR1 SGHRS, CDR2 YFSETQ. The V end was cut by 0 bases, the J end by 6 bases, with 16 bases between. This CDR3 is built from 15 residues. The CDR3 loop is CASSLELTAKGEQYF. The CDR3 DNA reads TGCGCCAGCAGCTTGGAACTGACTGCCAAGGGCGAGCAGTACTTC.

In this sample, this clone turned up once. The chain joins TRBV30 to TRBJ1-4; unclear D gene. The CDR3 runs to 11 residues. Germline V lookup: CDR1 GTSNPN, CDR2 SVGIG (reference sequence). Trimming removed 3 bases at V and 7 bases at J, with 6 bases between. The CDR3 loop reads CAWSEGEKLFF. CDR3 sequence (DNA): TGTGCCTGGAGCGAGGGTGAAAAACTGTTTTTT.